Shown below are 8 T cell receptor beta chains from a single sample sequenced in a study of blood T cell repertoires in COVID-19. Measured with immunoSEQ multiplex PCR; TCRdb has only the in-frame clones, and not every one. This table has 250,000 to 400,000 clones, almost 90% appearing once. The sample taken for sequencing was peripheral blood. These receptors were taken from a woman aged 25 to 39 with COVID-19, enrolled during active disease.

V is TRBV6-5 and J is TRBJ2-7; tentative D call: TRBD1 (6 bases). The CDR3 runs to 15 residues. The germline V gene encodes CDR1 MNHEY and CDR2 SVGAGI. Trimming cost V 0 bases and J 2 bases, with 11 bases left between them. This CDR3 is CASSYSPGQTYEQYF. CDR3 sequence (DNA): TGTGCCAGCAGTTACTCGCCGGGACAAACCTACGAGCAGTACTTC.

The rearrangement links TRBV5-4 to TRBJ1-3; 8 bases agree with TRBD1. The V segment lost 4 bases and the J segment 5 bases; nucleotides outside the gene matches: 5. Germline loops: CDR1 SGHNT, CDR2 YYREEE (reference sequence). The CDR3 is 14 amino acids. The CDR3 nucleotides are TGTGCCAGCAGCCCCGACAGGGGTAGAAACACCATATATTTT. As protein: CASSPDRGRNTIYF. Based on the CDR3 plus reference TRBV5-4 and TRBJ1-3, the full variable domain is ETGVTQSPTHLIKTRGQQVTLRCSSQSGHNTVSWYQQALGQGPQFIFQYYREEENGRGNFPPRFSGLQFPNYSSELNVNALELDDSALYLCASSPDRGRNTIYFGEGSWLTVV.

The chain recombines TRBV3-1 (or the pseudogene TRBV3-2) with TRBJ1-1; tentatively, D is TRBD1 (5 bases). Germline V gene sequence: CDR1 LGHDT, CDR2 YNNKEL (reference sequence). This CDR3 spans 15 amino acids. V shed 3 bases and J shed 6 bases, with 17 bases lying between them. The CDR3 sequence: CASSHREGPEAEAFF. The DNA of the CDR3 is TGTGCCAGCAGCCATAGGGAGGGGCCGGAGGCTGAAGCTTTCTTT.

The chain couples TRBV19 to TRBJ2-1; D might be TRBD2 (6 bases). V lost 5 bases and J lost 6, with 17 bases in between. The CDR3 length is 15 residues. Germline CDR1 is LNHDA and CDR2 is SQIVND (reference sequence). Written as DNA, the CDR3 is TGTGCCAGTAGTTATCTGGGAGGAGCCGTCAATGAGCAGTTCTTC. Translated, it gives CASSYLGGAVNEQFF.

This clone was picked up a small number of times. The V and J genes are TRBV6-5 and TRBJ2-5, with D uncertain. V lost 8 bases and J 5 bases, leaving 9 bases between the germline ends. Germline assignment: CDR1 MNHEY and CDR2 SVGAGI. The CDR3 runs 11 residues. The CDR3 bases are TGTGCCAGCGTACGGGTTGAGACCCAGTACTTC. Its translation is CASVRVETQYF.

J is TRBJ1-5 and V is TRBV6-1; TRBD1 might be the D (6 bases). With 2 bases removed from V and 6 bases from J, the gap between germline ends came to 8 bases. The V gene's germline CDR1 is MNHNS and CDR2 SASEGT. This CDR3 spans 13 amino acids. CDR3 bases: TGTGCCAGCAGTGAAATAGGGGGTCAGCCCCAGCATTTT. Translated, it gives CASSEIGGQPQHF.

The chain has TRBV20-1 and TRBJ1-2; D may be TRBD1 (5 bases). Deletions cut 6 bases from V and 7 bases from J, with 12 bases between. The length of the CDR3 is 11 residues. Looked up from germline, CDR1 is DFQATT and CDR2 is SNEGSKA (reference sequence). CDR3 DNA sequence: TGCAGTGCCTACGTGGGGGGTGGCTACACCTTC. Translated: CSAYVGGGYTF.

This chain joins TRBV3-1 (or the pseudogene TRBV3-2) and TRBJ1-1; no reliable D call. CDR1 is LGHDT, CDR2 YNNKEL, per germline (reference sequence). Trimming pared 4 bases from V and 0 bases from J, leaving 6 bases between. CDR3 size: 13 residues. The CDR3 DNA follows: TGTGCCAGCAGCCTTACAGTGAACACTGAAGCTTTCTTT. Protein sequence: CASSLTVNTEAFF.